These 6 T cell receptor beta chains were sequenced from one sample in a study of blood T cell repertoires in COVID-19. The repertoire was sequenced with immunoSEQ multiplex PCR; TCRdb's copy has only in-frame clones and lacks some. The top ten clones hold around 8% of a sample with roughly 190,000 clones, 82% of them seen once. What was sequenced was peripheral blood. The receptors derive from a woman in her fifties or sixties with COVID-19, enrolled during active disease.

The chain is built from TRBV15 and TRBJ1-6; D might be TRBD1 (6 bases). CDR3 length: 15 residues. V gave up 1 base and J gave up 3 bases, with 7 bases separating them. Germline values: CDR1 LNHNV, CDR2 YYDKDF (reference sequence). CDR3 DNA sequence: TGTGCCACCAGCAGAGGGACAGTCTATAATTCACCCCTCCACTTT. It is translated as CATSRGTVYNSPLHF.

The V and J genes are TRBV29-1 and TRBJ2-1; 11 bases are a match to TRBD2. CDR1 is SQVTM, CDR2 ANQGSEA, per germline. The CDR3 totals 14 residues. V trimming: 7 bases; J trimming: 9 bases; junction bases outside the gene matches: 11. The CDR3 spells CSAKTSGIDGEQFF. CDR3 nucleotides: TGCAGCGCTAAGACTAGCGGGATCGACGGTGAGCAGTTCTTC.

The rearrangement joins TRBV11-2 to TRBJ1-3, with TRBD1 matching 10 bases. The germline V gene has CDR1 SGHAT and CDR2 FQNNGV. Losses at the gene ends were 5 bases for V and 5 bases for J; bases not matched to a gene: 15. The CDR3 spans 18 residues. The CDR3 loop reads CASSLRGSGTGARNTIYF. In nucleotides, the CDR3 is TGTGCCAGCAGCCTTAGGGGGTCGGGGACAGGGGCGAGAAACACCATATATTTT.

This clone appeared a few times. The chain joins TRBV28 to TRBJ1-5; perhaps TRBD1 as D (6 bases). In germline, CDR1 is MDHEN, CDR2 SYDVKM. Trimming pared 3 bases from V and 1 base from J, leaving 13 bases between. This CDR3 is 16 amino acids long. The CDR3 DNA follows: TGTGCCAGCAGTTTCCCAACAGGGCGGAGCAATCAGCCCCAGCATTTT. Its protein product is CASSFPTGRSNQPQHF. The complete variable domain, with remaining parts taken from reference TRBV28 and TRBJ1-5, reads DVKVTQSSRYLVKRTGEKVFLECVQDMDHENMFWYRQDPGLGLRLIYFSYDVKMKEKGDIPEGYSVSREKKERFSLILESASTNQTSMYLCASSFPTGRSNQPQHFGDGTRLSIL.

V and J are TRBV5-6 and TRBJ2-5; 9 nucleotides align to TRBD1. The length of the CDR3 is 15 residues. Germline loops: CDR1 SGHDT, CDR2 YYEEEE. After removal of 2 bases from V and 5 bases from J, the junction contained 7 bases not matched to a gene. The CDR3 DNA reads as TGTGCCAGCAGCTTAGTAACAGGGGGCAGGGAGACCCAGTACTTC. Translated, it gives CASSLVTGGRETQYF.

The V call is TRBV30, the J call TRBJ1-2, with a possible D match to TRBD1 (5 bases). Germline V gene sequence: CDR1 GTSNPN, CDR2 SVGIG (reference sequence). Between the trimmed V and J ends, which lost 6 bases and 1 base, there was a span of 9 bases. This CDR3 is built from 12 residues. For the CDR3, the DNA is TGTGCCTGTGGGGGGAATAACTATGGCTACACCTTC. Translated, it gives CACGGNNYGYTF. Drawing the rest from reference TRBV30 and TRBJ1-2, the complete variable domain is SQTIHQWPATLVQPVGSPLSLECTVEGTSNPNLYWYRQAAGRGLQLLFYSVGIGQISSEVPQNLSASRPQDRQFILSSKKLLLSDSGFYLCACGGNNYGYTFGSGTRLTVV.